These 22 T cell receptor beta chains came from one sample sequenced in a study of response to subunit inactivated influenza vaccine. One entry per CDR3 protein, called by TCRdb with MiXCR from the RT-PCR reads. The data show about 700,000 distinct CDR3 sequences, roughly 14% seen once. The sample was PBMCs from blood, taken around two weeks before vaccination. Source of these receptors: a man aged 45 to 65 who received an inactivated influenza vaccine.

This clonotype turned up a few times. The chain couples TRBV12-3 or TRBV12-4 to TRBJ2-2, with 8 bases fitting TRBD2. The CDR3 has 14 residues. The V segment lost 10 bases and the J segment 6 bases; nucleotides outside the gene matches: 10. The CDR3 nucleotides are TGTGCCACCTTTCCCGGGGGGGTCGCCGGGGAGCTGTTTTTT. This sequence encodes CATFPGGVAGELFF.

A remark on this clonotype: A read error may be the cause here, since a much bigger clone is one base away. The gene calls are TRBV20-1 and TRBJ2-2, with TRBD1 identical over 7 bases. Germline CDR1 reads DFQATT; CDR2 reads SNEGSKA (reference sequence). CDR3 length: 16 residues. CDR3 sequence: CCARDITGDNTGELFF. The CDR3 region has the DNA TGCTGTGCTAGAGATATCACAGGGGACAACACCGGGGAGCTGTTTTTT.

V is TRBV28 and J is TRBJ1-1, with 9 bases that match TRBD1. V shed 9 bases and J 5 bases; nucleotides not matched to a gene: 13. The CDR3 sequence is 15 residues long. Germline assignment: CDR1 MDHEN and CDR2 SYDVKM. The CDR3 nucleotides read TGTGCCAGTGCCCTTGCACAGGGGGCGAAGACTGAAGCTTTCTTT. Its protein product is CASALAQGAKTEAFF.

This clonotype was counted only a few times. The chain uses TRBV6-2 or TRBV6-3 and TRBJ2-7, with 10 nucleotides matching TRBD1. The junction had 10 bases not matched to a gene; V was cut back by 0 bases and J by 2 bases. This CDR3 contains 18 residues. Germline assignment: CDR1 MNHEY and CDR2 SVGEGT. The CDR3 reads CASSYSLRTGTGAYEQYF. CDR3 nucleotides: TGTGCCAGCAGTTACTCACTACGGACCGGGACAGGGGCCTACGAGCAGTACTTC.

This chain connects TRBV27 to TRBJ2-5; D is perhaps TRBD2 (6 bases). Trimming took off 5 bases at V and 4 bases at J, with 14 bases between the two ends. Germline-derived CDR1 and CDR2 are MNHEY and SMNVEV (reference sequence). The CDR3 totals 14 residues. The CDR3, as DNA: TGTGCCAGCAGTCAGTCGGGGGTAGGAGAGACCCAGTACTTC. Amino acids: CASSQSGVGETQYF.

This clonotype showed up just a few times. V is TRBV10-3 and J is TRBJ1-5, with D possibly TRBD1 on 6 matching bases. This CDR3 has 15 residues. The ends were cut back, 0 bases at V and 7 bases at J, with 13 bases in the middle. Germline CDR1 is ENHRY and CDR2 is SYGVKD. The chain's CDR3 is CAISESAGDVQPQHF. In DNA, the CDR3 is TGTGCCATCAGTGAGTCCGCAGGGGATGTACAGCCCCAGCATTTT.

In its sample, this clonotype was seen a few times. This rearrangement joins TRBV6-2 or TRBV6-3 to TRBJ1-5; possible D gene TRBD1, 6 bases. CDR1 is MNHEY, CDR2 SVGEGT, per germline. V was shortened by 2 bases and J by 7 bases, with 12 bases between the two germline ends. The CDR3 spans 14 residues. The CDR3 is CASSYTQGRQPQHF. For the CDR3, the DNA is TGTGCCAGCAGTTACACCCAGGGGAGACAGCCCCAGCATTTT.

A few counts support this clonotype. The V call is TRBV30, the J call TRBJ2-5; maybe TRBD2 (5 bases). Germline CDR1 GTSNPN, CDR2 SVGIG (reference sequence). V dropped 2 bases and J dropped 7 bases, with 11 bases sitting between them. The CDR3 consists of 12 residues. CDR3 residues: CAWSSGLGTQYF. The DNA for the CDR3 is TGTGCCTGGAGTTCGGGGTTGGGGACCCAGTACTTC.

The chain links TRBV7-2 to TRBJ2-7, with D possibly matching TRBD1 (5 bases). The CDR3 covers 15 residues. Looked up from germline, CDR1 is SGHTA and CDR2 is FQGNSA. Trimming removed 1 base at V and 6 bases at J, with 16 bases between. The CDR3 DNA follows: TGTGCCAGCAGCTTAGACCAGGGCACAGGTTTCGAGCAGTACTTC. Encoded protein: CASSLDQGTGFEQYF.

In its sample, this clonotype was seen a few times. The CDR3 spells CASSLTLLNTGELFF. The CDR3 nucleotides are TGTGCCAGCAGCTTGACCCTCCTCAACACCGGGGAGCTGTTTTTT. The chain couples TRBV5-8 to TRBJ2-2; no clear D gene. The length of the CDR3 is 15 residues. The ends were cut back, 1 base at V and 2 bases at J, with 9 bases in the middle. Germline CDR1 and CDR2: SGHTS and YDEGEE.

This clonotype was recorded a few times. The chain carries TRBV7-6 and TRBJ2-7; the match to TRBD2 covers 7 bases. V lost 5 bases and J lost 3; bases outside the gene matches: 10. The length of the CDR3 is 15 residues. CDR1 is SGHVS and CDR2 is FNYEAQ in the germline V gene. Here the CDR3 DNA reads TGTGCCAGCAGCCCAACAGCGGGATACTTCTACGAGCAGTACTTC. Translating gives CASSPTAGYFYEQYF.

This clonotype was counted a few times. V and J are TRBV28 and TRBJ2-5, with 7 bases identical to TRBD1. Germline-derived CDR1 and CDR2 are MDHEN and SYDVKM. This CDR3 contains 15 residues. V lost 5 bases and J lost 5; bases outside the gene matches: 11. CDR3 residues: CASSGHRGIQETQYF. In DNA form, the CDR3 reads TGTGCCAGCAGTGGGCACAGGGGAATACAGGAGACCCAGTACTTC.

The chain employs TRBV20-1 and TRBJ2-2; perhaps TRBD1 as D (6 bases). V was pared by 1 base and J by 4 bases, with 10 bases between. Germline CDR1 and CDR2: DFQATT and SNEGSKA (reference sequence). The CDR3 contains 14 residues. The CDR3 protein is CSARVRGSTGELFF. Here the CDR3 DNA reads TGCAGTGCTAGAGTTAGGGGGAGCACCGGGGAGCTGTTTTTT.

The chain recombines TRBV7-2 with TRBJ2-7; tentatively, D is TRBD1 (6 bases). The CDR3 runs 14 residues. Trimming pared 6 bases from V and 5 bases from J, leaving 17 bases between. Germline lookup yields CDR1 SGHTA and CDR2 FQGNSA. CDR3 sequence (DNA): TGTGCCAGCAGACTAGGGCAGGGGATCCACGAGCAGTACTTC. Translated, it gives CASRLGQGIHEQYF.

The chain links TRBV20-1 to TRBJ2-1; 11 nucleotides agree with TRBD2. The germline V gene encodes CDR1 DFQATT and CDR2 SNEGSKA (reference sequence). The trim removed 3 bases at V and 8 bases at J, leaving 9 bases unmatched. The CDR3 has 15 residues. For the CDR3, the DNA is TGCAGTGCTAGTGTCTCGCCTAGCGGGAGGTATGAGCAGTTCTTC. It translates to CSASVSPSGRYEQFF.

This clonotype turned up a few times. The rearrangement links TRBV6-2 or TRBV6-3 to TRBJ2-7, with TRBD2 identical over 12 bases. This CDR3 is 19 amino acids long. J gave up 0 bases and V 4 bases, and 13 bases lay outside the gene matches. Germline V gene sequence: CDR1 MNHEY, CDR2 SVGEGT. The CDR3 region is CASSSQTGTSGPTSYEQYF. CDR3 DNA sequence: TGTGCCAGCAGTTCCCAGACCGGGACTAGCGGGCCTACCTCCTACGAGCAGTACTTC.

This rearrangement joins TRBV29-1 to TRBJ2-5; 8 nucleotides match TRBD2. The J segment lost 1 base and the V segment lost 2 bases, leaving 6 bases of the junction unmatched. CDR1 and CDR2 (germline): SQVTM, ANQGSEA. The CDR3 contains 15 residues. For the CDR3, the DNA is TGCAGCGTTGAATTTCAGCGGGGGATCCAAGAGACCCAGTACTTC. Residues: CSVEFQRGIQETQYF.

The chain has TRBV4-2 and TRBJ2-3; D uncertain. CDR3 length equals 15 residues. From germline, CDR1 is LGHNA and CDR2 YNFKEQ. Trimming pared 1 base from V and 4 bases from J, leaving 12 bases between. The CDR3 sequence is CASSQVQTSSDTQYF. The DNA of the CDR3 is TGTGCCAGCAGCCAAGTTCAGACCTCCTCAGATACGCAGTATTTT.

This clonotype was counted ten times or more. The V gene is TRBV9, the J gene TRBJ2-1, with 12 nucleotides matching TRBD1. With V trimmed by 7 bases and J by 7 bases, 6 bases remained unmatched. Germline CDR1 SGDLS, CDR2 YYNGEE. There are 14 residues in the CDR3. This chain's CDR3 is CASSGTGGWNEQFF. In DNA, the CDR3 is TGTGCCAGCTCCGGGACAGGGGGCTGGAATGAGCAGTTCTTC.

The rearrangement joins TRBV5-1 to TRBJ2-2, with 10 bases aligning to TRBD2. Germline loops: CDR1 SGHRS, CDR2 YFSETQ. The CDR3 has 15 residues. Trimming cost V 2 bases and J 5 bases; bases outside gene matches: 3. The CDR3 protein is CASSLLAGRTGELFF. Here the CDR3 DNA reads TGCGCCAGCAGCTTACTAGCGGGACGGACCGGGGAGCTGTTTTTT.

This clonotype was counted once. The J gene is TRBJ2-7, the V gene TRBV19; D may be TRBD1 (6 bases). CDR1 is LNHDA, CDR2 SQIVND, per germline (reference sequence). This CDR3 region has 14 residues. V lost 6 bases to trimming and J lost 6 bases, with 18 bases between them. Here the CDR3 reads CASSQETGIGEQYF. The CDR3 DNA reads TGTGCCAGTAGCCAAGAAACAGGGATCGGCGAGCAGTACTTC.

CDR3 DNA: TGTGCCAGCTGGTCTACTAGCGGGTTCTCCGAGCAGTACTTC. Residues: CASWSTSGFSEQYF. The rearrangement links TRBV28 to TRBJ2-7, with 9 bases that match TRBD2. The germline CDR1 and CDR2 sequences are MDHEN and SYDVKM. V lost 8 bases to trimming and J lost 6 bases; unmatched junction nucleotides: 11. The CDR3 extends over 14 amino acids.